The rows below give T cell receptor beta chains drawn from one sample of a study of T cells in Graves' hyperthyroidism and ophthalmopathy. Using its own MiXCR run on the multiplex PCR reads, TCRdb lists one record per CDR3 protein. The data contain around 580,000 distinct CDR3 sequences, approximately 15% of them seen just once; the ten biggest clones take up approximately 18%. Input material: blood. The receptor set was obtained from a woman younger than 35 with Graves' hyperthyroidism. CDR3s include the opening cysteine and the closing phenylalanine or tryptophan. The order of the fields is J gene, clone size, D gene, V gene, CDR3 DNA, CDR3 protein. A D gene is named only where the DNA matches it firmly. Part of the rows lack a size; the others show once, few, many or a class for expanded clones.

>TRBJ1-5|few|NA|TRBV7-9
TGTGCCAGCAGCTTGGGTAGGGGCGTCAATCAGCCCCAGCATTTT
CASSLGRGVNQPQHF
>TRBJ2-7|many|TRBD1|TRBV10-3
TGTGCCATCAGTGGAGGGACAGGGGGCAATCAGGACGAGCAGTACTTC
CAISGGTGGNQDEQYF
>TRBJ2-7|NA|NA|TRBV14
TGTGCCAGCAGCCAATGGCGTCACTCCTACGAGCAGTACTTC
CASSQWRHSYEQYF
>TRBJ2-4|NA|NA|TRBV7-2
TGTGCCAGCAGCCAAAACACACTACTGGCCAAAAACATTCAGTACTTC
CASSQNTLLAKNIQYF
>TRBJ2-5|NA|TRBD2|TRBV10-3
TGTGCCATCGGGACTAGCGGCCAAGAGACCCAGTACTTC
CAIGTSGQETQYF
>TRBJ2-1|NA|TRBD1|TRBV19
TGTGCCAGTAGTATTAGGGGGCATGAGCAGTTCTTC
CASSIRGHEQFF
>TRBJ1-3|many|NA|TRBV18
TGTGCCAGCTCACCACGCGTAGACTTGAGAAACACCATATATTTT
CASSPRVDLRNTIYF
>TRBJ2-7|once|NA|TRBV4-3
TGCGCCAGCAGCCAAGATTTCATAGGACGGAGCTACGAGCAGTACTTC
CASSQDFIGRSYEQYF
>TRBJ2-2|NA|NA|TRBV5-6
TGTGCCAGCAGCTTGGCGTCAGAATGGAACACCGGGGAGCTGTTTTTT
CASSLASEWNTGELFF
>TRBJ2-1|NA|TRBD2|TRBV6-5
TGTGCCAGCAGTTCCCGGACTAGCGGGAGGGCCAATGAGCAGTTCTTC
CASSSRTSGRANEQFF
>TRBJ2-2|few|TRBD1|TRBV20-1
TGCAGTGCCACGGGACAGGGGGCTCTCAGGGAGCTGTTTTTT
CSATGQGALRELFF
>TRBJ2-5|few|NA|TRBV5-1
TGCGCCAGCAGCTTGGCCCTCCCCCGCAGCCAAGAGACCCAGTACTTC
CASSLALPRSQETQYF
>TRBJ2-1|many|NA|TRBV11-2
TGTGCCAGCACCATGAACGTAGCGGTTGTCTACAATGAGCAGTTCTTC
CASTMNVAVVYNEQFF
>TRBJ2-2|few|NA|TRBV7-2
TGTGCCAGCAGCTTAGATTATAAGGGCGCGAACACCGGGGAGCTGTTTTTT
CASSLDYKGANTGELFF
>TRBJ2-7|NA|TRBD1|TRBV24-1
TGTGCCACCAGTGATTGGGACAGGGGAAAGGCTTACGAGCAGTACTTC
CATSDWDRGKAYEQYF
>TRBJ1-5|NA|NA|TRBV2
TGTGCCAGCCTACGTGGATTCAATCAGCCCCAGCATTTT
CASLRGFNQPQHF
>TRBJ2-1|few|TRBD2|TRBV14
TGTGCCAGCAGCCAAGGATGGGGCTTTGCGGGAGGGTCTACCTACAATGAGCAGTTCTTC
CASSQGWGFAGGSTYNEQFF
>TRBJ1-1|NA|NA|TRBV12-3/TRBV12-4
TGTGCCAGCAGCCGGGATCGGTATTTCACTGAAGCTTTCTTT
CASSRDRYFTEAFF
>TRBJ2-6|many|NA|TRBV20-1
TGCAGTGCCCGAGGGTCTGGGGCCAACGTCCTGACTTTC
CSARGSGANVLTF
>TRBJ2-7|many|TRBD1|TRBV6-5
TGTGCCAGCAGTTACTCGATTTGGGACAGAAGAGGCGAGCAGTACTTC
CASSYSIWDRRGEQYF
>TRBJ1-5|NA|NA|TRBV27
TGTGCCAGCAGATCGGCGACAGGAATAAATCAGCCCCAGCATTTT
CASRSATGINQPQHF
>TRBJ2-3|NA|NA|TRBV4-3
TGCGCCAGCAGCCAAGATGAGGGGCACCTCGGCGCAGATACGCAGTATTTT
CASSQDEGHLGADTQYF
>TRBJ2-1|few|TRBD2|TRBV20-1
TGCAGTGCTAGAGGGACTAGCGGACCCTCCTACAATGAGCAGTTCTTC
CSARGTSGPSYNEQFF
>TRBJ1-4|many|NA|TRBV20-1
TGCAGTGCTAGAGAATTTGAAAAACTGTTTTTT
CSAREFEKLFF
>TRBJ1-5|few|NA|TRBV20-1
TGCAGTGCTTCTATGGGGGCCAATCAGCCCCAGCATTTT
CSASMGANQPQHF
>TRBJ2-5|many|NA|TRBV7-2
TGTGCCAGCAGCGATACCGGAGTGGGGGTAGAGACCCAGTACTTC
CASSDTGVGVETQYF
>TRBJ2-7|few|TRBD2|TRBV13
TGTGCCAGCAGCTTAGCGGGGGGGTTTCGCGAGCAGTACTTC
CASSLAGGFREQYF
>TRBJ2-7|many|NA|TRBV12-3/TRBV12-4
TGTGCCAGCAGTTTAGAGCTATACTACGAGCAGTACTTC
CASSLELYYEQYF
>TRBJ2-7|few|TRBD2|TRBV14
TGTGCCAGCAGCCAAGGACTAGCTATGGTGAATCGGCAGTACTTC
CASSQGLAMVNRQYF
>TRBJ1-2|many|TRBD1|TRBV2
TGTGCCAGCAGTCGGGGACAGGGGAATGGCTACACCTTC
CASSRGQGNGYTF
>TRBJ2-7|NA|TRBD1|TRBV10-3
TGTGCCATCAGACGAACAGGGGATTTATCCTACGAGCAGTACTTC
CAIRRTGDLSYEQYF
>TRBJ2-5|NA|NA|TRBV30
TGTGCCTGGACGGGGTCGTACCAAGAGACCCAGTACTTC
CAWTGSYQETQYF
>TRBJ2-7|many|NA|TRBV5-5
TGTGCCAGCAGCTTATCGGGATACTACGAGCAGTACTTC
CASSLSGYYEQYF
>TRBJ1-2|NA|TRBD1|TRBV5-5
TGTGCCAGCAGCTTGAACAGGGGAGGCTATGGCCACACCTTC
CASSLNRGGYGHTF
>TRBJ1-1|NA|NA|TRBV28
TGTGCCAGCAGAAGACGGTTCGGGCAGGGCGGGTGGCTGAACACTGAAGCTTTCTTT
CASRRRFGQGGWLNTEAFF
>TRBJ2-7|NA|TRBD1|TRBV12-3/TRBV12-4
TGTGCCAGCAGTTGGGGGCCGGGACAGGCTACCCACGAGCAGTACTTC
CASSWGPGQATHEQYF
>TRBJ2-1|many|TRBD1|TRBV27
TGTGCCAGCAGTTTATCCCAGGGACAGGGGGCTTACAATGAGCAGTTCTTC
CASSLSQGQGAYNEQFF
>TRBJ1-2|NA|NA|TRBV15
TGTGCCACCGGCAGAGATACCGAGGGATTGGTTGGCTACACCTTC
CATGRDTEGLVGYTF
>TRBJ2-5|NA|NA|TRBV28
TGTGCCAGCAGTTTAAACAGGGCAAGGGGTGAGACCCAGTACTTC
CASSLNRARGETQYF
>TRBJ2-3|NA|TRBD2|TRBV24-1
TGTGCCACCAGTGACCCGACTAGCTGGGGCACAGATACGCAGTATTTT
CATSDPTSWGTDTQYF
>TRBJ1-1|NA|NA|TRBV20-1
TGCAGTGCTCAAGAGGGGCCCCCTAACACTGAAGCTTTCTTT
CSAQEGPPNTEAFF
>TRBJ1-3|few|NA|TRBV30
TGTGCCTGGAGTGTAGGTGGGGGAAGGAACACCATATATTTT
CAWSVGGGRNTIYF
>TRBJ1-1|few|NA|TRBV28
TGTGCCAGCAACGGGTCGGGGAGGACTGAAGCTTTCTTT
CASNGSGRTEAFF
>TRBJ2-1|few|TRBD2|TRBV2
TGTGCCAGGGGACTAGCGGGAGGTAATGAGCAGTTCTTC
CARGLAGGNEQFF
>TRBJ2-1|few|TRBD2|TRBV7-6
TGTGCCAGCAGTTCTACCCAACTCCCGTGGGCGGGAGTAGATAATGAGCAGTTCTTC
CASSSTQLPWAGVDNEQFF
>TRBJ2-1|many|TRBD1|TRBV7-9
TGTGCCAGCAGCCCCCAACAGGGGAACGTTAGGAATGAGCAGTTCTTC
CASSPQQGNVRNEQFF
>TRBJ2-5|many|NA|TRBV20-1
TGCAGTGCTAGAGATTCTGAGGGCGAGTTAGAGACCCAGTACTTC
CSARDSEGELETQYF